This T cell receptor (beta chain) was observed in a study of tissue T cells after allogeneic stem cell transplantation (dated by TCRdb to between 2021 and 2024). Notes on the research overall: TCR beta repertoires were profiled across many tissues obtained from research autopsies of patients with and without GVHD, as well as in mouse models of GVHD. The human arm was a prospective observational study without blinding or randomization. Overall study results and their limits: Only a few T cell clones appeared in more than one patient, yet motif-based clustering showed tissue-specific repertoire signatures that were shared between patients. Which tissue TCRs were alloreactive or antigen-specific was not determined in the study, and some of the clones might have been host cells that persisted. The patient cohort was small and varied clinically, and sampling depth was recognized as a limitation. In both patients and mice, T cells from blood and spleen picked up only a limited part of the TCR repertoire that was detected in tissues. Within patients, how anatomically similar tissues were was a major factor shaping TCR repertoire composition, regardless of disease or transplant status.

Points on this clone: The antigen this receptor binds is unknown. This is a murine receptor, so its gene nomenclature and germline sequences are mouse based. Read coverage stops 1 residue before the CDR3 terminus; the germline J gene supplies the remainder.

The library was made by the immunoSEQ multiplex PCR assay. Adaptive Biotechnologies performed the TCRbeta CDR3 sequencing at survey depth and reported CDR3 sequences, V/J genes, productive frequency and template counts. TCR beta CDR3 regions were amplified from genomic DNA instead of RNA. Turning to the authors' computational methods: Jensen-Shannon divergence was used to quantify pairwise repertoire overlap between tissues, with a value of 1 indicating complete divergence and a value of 0 indicating identical repertoires. Tissues were clustered by single-linkage agglomerative hierarchical clustering of pairwise JSD values, and the clustering results were displayed as dendrograms. GLIPH2 was applied to all patient samples using simulation_depth 1000, kmer_min_depth 3, and cdr3_length_cutoff 8, and only groups with more than two unique CDR3s were retained. A standardized tissue-overlap score was generated by extrapolating Jaccard GLIPH-group overlap across patients to a standard repertoire size of 1000 clones. Linear mixed-effect models, with tissue as a fixed effect and individual as a random effect, were used to test how diversity related to clinical or experimental variables. This immuneACCESS table, as held by TCRdb, lists in-frame sequences with V and J called but not all clones. Of the missing ones, under half trace to an unresolved V gene in checked studies; the others have no known cause. V, J and clone size reflect that table, while D and trimming were determined from the DNA. The sample includes tens of thousands of clones, with around 70% observed a single time. The ten largest account for roughly 0.59% of the sample.

Taken from cysteine to phenylalanine, the CDR3 has 13 residues. The DNA covers only part of the CDR3, 36 bases in frame from base 1. Sequences SGHND (CDR1) and FRSKSL (CDR2) are obtained from the germline V gene. Trimming costs V 3 bases and J 3 bases, and their ends lie 7 bases apart. The clonotype originates from a pool of C57BL/6 mice in good health. The chain was built from TRBV15 and TRBJ2-4; the D gene remains uncertain. The sample comprised sorted cells pooled from one or two spleens. The CDR3 DNA, read in part, is TGTGCCAGCAGTTTCGGGGAGCAAAACACCTTGTAC. It is translated as CASSFGEQNTLY. The whole CDR3 is CASSFGEQNTLYF. Full variable domain (CDR3 extended with the reference TRBV15 and TRBJ2-4 proteins): DAGVTQTPRHEVAEKGQTIILKCEPVSGHNDLFWYRQTKIQGLELLSYFRSKSLMEDGGAFKDRFKAEMLNSSFSTLKIQPTEPKDSAVYLCASSFGEQNTLYFGAGTRLSVL.